The 4 T cell receptor beta chains presented below share a single source sample, sequenced in a study of cytomegalovirus exposure and HLA in healthy donors. Some clones are missing from TCRdb's copy, which holds only in-frame ones; the method was immunoSEQ multiplex PCR. This table holds some 70,000 clones, just under 85% found once. The specimen sequenced was PBMCs. All receptors come from a man aged 25-45 years in good health and CMV-seronegative.

The rearrangement links TRBV30 to TRBJ2-1, with 7 bases lining up with TRBD2. The ends lost 3 bases at V and 7 bases at J; junction bases unmatched: 6. This CDR3 region has 13 residues. CDR1 and CDR2 (germline): GTSNPN, SVGIG (reference sequence). The CDR3 nucleotides are TGTGCCTGGAGCACGGGGGGTCAAAATGAGCAGTTCTTC. It is translated as CAWSTGGQNEQFF.

In its sample, this clone was seen once. CDR3 nucleotide sequence: TGTGCCAGCAGTTCCGGGACTAGCGGGGGATCCTACGAGCAGTACTTC. This gives the protein CASSSGTSGGSYEQYF. The V call is TRBV6-5, the J call TRBJ2-7; 14 nucleotides match TRBD2. Germline V gives CDR1 MNHEY, CDR2 SVGAGI. Unmatched junction bases numbered 3, after V lost 4 bases and J lost 1 base. The CDR3 runs 16 residues.

The rearrangement links TRBV7-3 to TRBJ1-5; tentatively, D is TRBD1 (5 bases). CDR1 is SGHTA, CDR2 FQGTGA, per germline. This CDR3 is built from 17 residues. The V end was cut by 5 bases, the J end by 7 bases, with 24 bases between. Written as DNA, the CDR3 is TGTGCCAGCAGCCCCTTCGACCAGGGCTGGCAGGAACAGCCCCAGCATTTT. This codes for CASSPFDQGWQEQPQHF.

This clone has a handful of counts. The V gene is TRBV7-9, the J gene TRBJ1-1; no clear D. V lost 5 bases to trimming and J lost 7 bases, with 8 bases between them. Germline CDR1 and CDR2: SEHNR and FQNEAQ (reference sequence). The CDR3 extends over 11 amino acids. The CDR3 DNA reads as TGTGCCAGCAGCCGATCAGATGAAGCTTTCTTT. Translating it yields CASSRSDEAFF.